Only a few counts were recorded for the clone carrying this T cell receptor beta chain. The antigen remains undetermined. This sample was taken from a study of cytomegalovirus exposure and HLA in healthy donors. Researchers ran the PCR with 60 Vbeta and 13 Jbeta primers. Sequencing used immunoSEQ multiplex PCR; TCRdb keeps in-frame clones, though not all of them. The sample has 170,000 or so clones; around 82% are singletons. Study-level findings and limits: Data from an earlier analysis indicated that most TCR beta V segments were productive either about 87% or about 30% of the time. Analysis performed later showed TCR beta chains linked to HLA being more clonally expanded than equally common others.

This TCR was recovered from a boy aged 2 to 9 in good health and CMV-seronegative. The material sequenced was PBMCs.

CDR3 nucleotide sequence: TGTGCCAGCAGTTTATCATCCGGGTTCGGGGAGCTGTTTTTT. Amino acid sequence: CASSLSSGFGELFF. The chain is built from TRBV27 and TRBJ2-2; the D is unclear. V was pared by 0 bases and J by 7 bases, with 9 bases between. CDR3 size: 14 residues. In germline, CDR1 is MNHEY, CDR2 SMNVEV (reference sequence).